The text below deals with one T cell receptor (beta chain). These data belong to a study of Tregs in tolerant kidney transplant recipients. V lost 7 bases and J 3 bases, leaving 19 bases between the germline ends. From germline, CDR1 is SNHLY and CDR2 FYNNEI. The CDR3 length is 15 residues. Thawed PBMCs were FACS-sorted into unstimulated CD4+CD25+CD127- regulatory T cells, CD4+CD25- non-regulatory cells, CD4 and CD8 cells. This table comes from immunoSEQ multiplex PCR, and its TCRdb copy is limited to in-frame clones, with some not included. This sample carries 98,000 or so clones, roughly 90% of them seen once, and the ten largest clones take 0.34%.

The origin of this receptor is a human donor who received a combined kidney and bone marrow transplant. V and J are TRBV2 and TRBJ2-7; possible D gene TRBD2, 7 bases. Specimen: CD4+ T cells from blood, collected before the transplant. In DNA form, the CDR3 reads TGTGCCAGCACCAATCAGGGGAGCGGGGTCTACGAGCAGTACTTC. It specifies CASTNQGSGVYEQYF.